What follows are 8 T cell receptor beta chains derived from one specimen sequenced in a study of T-cell memory formation after mild COVID-19. TCRdb reprocessed the 5' RACE reads with MiXCR, giving one entry per CDR3 protein. This sample has tens of thousands of distinct CDR3 sequences, with less than 15% found just once. Sequenced sample: PBMCs or a T cell subset sorted from them (not recorded which). All receptors derive from a man between 18 and 35 years old who had mild COVID-19 (a few samples of this study predate the infection). Cell type and time point are not known.

This clonotype was seen only a few times. The rearrangement joins TRBV14 to TRBJ2-3; D not resolved. Germline assignment: CDR1 SGHDN and CDR2 FVKESK. The CDR3 is 15 residues long. Trimming cost V 5 bases and J 0 bases, with 12 bases left between them. The CDR3 here is CASSASQLSTDTQYF. In nucleotides, the CDR3 is TGTGCCAGCAGCGCTTCACAACTAAGCACAGATACGCAGTATTTT.

The chain recombines TRBV29-1 with TRBJ1-2, with unresolved D. The CDR3 is 14 amino acids. Germline assignment: CDR1 SQVTM and CDR2 ANQGSEA. Trimming removed 5 bases at V and 4 bases at J, with 17 bases between. The CDR3 protein is CSVPSSKPFYGYTF. CDR3 coding DNA: TGCAGCGTTCCTTCTTCTAAGCCTTTCTATGGCTACACCTTC.

This clonotype was recorded many times. The rearrangement links TRBV29-1 to TRBJ2-7; TRBD1 matches at 7 bases. The CDR3 extends over 11 amino acids. The J segment lost 6 bases and the V segment lost 4 bases, leaving 3 bases of the junction unmatched. The V gene's germline CDR1 is SQVTM and CDR2 ANQGSEA. CDR3 DNA sequence: TGCAGCGTTGCCACAGGGGCCGAGCAGTACTTC. The encoded protein is CSVATGAEQYF.

This clonotype was counted only a few times. J is TRBJ1-1 and V is TRBV5-5; 7 nucleotides match TRBD1. Germline CDR1 and CDR2: SGHKS and YYEKEE (reference sequence). The CDR3 is 14 residues long. Trimming cost V 3 bases and J 7 bases; bases outside gene matches: 9. CDR3: CASSYRDSYGEAFF. DNA of the CDR3: TGTGCCAGCAGCTACCGGGACAGCTACGGTGAAGCTTTCTTT.

The table lists this clonotype with a few counts. An end of the junction does not agree with germline; a read error may underlie this. V usage is TRBV7-7 and J usage is TRBJ2-3; D is unclear. This CDR3 is built from 14 residues. Per the germline V gene, CDR1 is SSHAT and CDR2 is FNYEAQ (reference sequence). CDR3 DNA sequence: TGTGCTAGCAGCTTAGATGAAGGCACAGATACGCAGTATTTT. Protein sequence: CASSLDEGTDTQYF.

The chain has TRBV13 and TRBJ1-1; maybe TRBD1 (6 bases). Per the germline V gene, CDR1 is PRHDT and CDR2 is FYEKMQ (reference sequence). The CDR3 spans 14 residues. V lost 4 bases to trimming and J lost 4 bases, with 13 bases between them. The CDR3 spells CASSSGTGLTEAFF. CDR3 nucleotides: TGTGCCAGCAGCTCAGGCACAGGGCTCACTGAAGCTTTCTTT.

This sequence joins TRBV5-1 and TRBJ2-3, with D possibly being TRBD1 (6 bases). Germline V gene sequence: CDR1 SGHRS, CDR2 YFSETQ. The CDR3 runs to 12 residues. The V and J ends lost 1 base and 10 bases respectively, with 10 bases between them. CDR3 sequence (DNA): TGCGCCAGCAGCTTGCAGGGGCTACCGCAGTATTTT. Translating it yields CASSLQGLPQYF. Complete variable domain (other parts from reference TRBV5-1 and TRBJ2-3): KAGVTQTPRYLIKTRGQQVTLSCSPISGHRSVSWYQQTPGQGLQFLFEYFSETQRNKGNFPGRFSGRQFSNSRSEMNVSTLELGDSALYLCASSLQGLPQYFGPGTRLTVL.

In its sample, this clonotype was seen a few times. The chain employs TRBV6-2 or TRBV6-3 and TRBJ1-1; tentatively, D is TRBD1 (5 bases). Trimming took 3 bases from V and 8 from J, leaving 16 bases between them. The germline V gene has CDR1 MNHEY and CDR2 SVGEGT. CDR3 length: 14 residues. This CDR3 is CASSYRGGETEAFF. The CDR3 region has the DNA TGTGCCAGCAGTTATAGGGGTGGAGAGACCGAAGCTTTCTTT.